The clone carrying this TCR beta chain was seen ten or more times. Its antigen is as yet unknown. The V gene's germline CDR1 is MDHEN and CDR2 SYDVKM. Germline trimming cut 6 bases from V and 2 bases from J; bases unmatched to any gene: 4. The CDR3 runs to 14 residues. This sample is drawn from a study of human T cells and chemical hapten exposure. Across the study: Researchers reported sensitizing a 2 cm by 2 cm upper inner arm skin site with 2% DPC. The study's findings and limits: PT1 expanded TCR counts and patch test score were linked, and their correlation was positive. The formation of large CDR3 similarity clusters by expanded TCRs significantly exceeded that of controls.

One entry per CDR3 protein, called by TCRdb with MiXCR from the RACE reads. The table shows roughly 40,000 distinct CDR3 sequences, with approximately 9% occurring only once. The time point was: patch test 2, 6 weeks after DPC sensitization. Noted treatment: therapeutic diphenylcyclopropenone sensitization with weekly scalp DPC. Sample donors consisted of patients with alopecia, aged 18 to 70 years, who were suitable for DPC. The chain links TRBV28 to TRBJ2-5; 9 nucleotides agree with TRBD2. The sequence came from a woman aged 40 to 55 with alopecia areata. Some clones in this sample may be carry-over from other donors' samples. The material was whole blood, obtained in connection with sensitization to the hapten diphenylcyclopropenone (DPC). CDR3 protein: CASRPGLAQETQYF. CDR3 nucleotide sequence: TGTGCCAGCAGACCCGGACTAGCGCAAGAGACCCAGTACTTC.